The 24 T cell receptor beta chains in this list originate from one sample, sequenced in a study of blood T cell repertoires in COVID-19. TCRdb's table, derived via immunoSEQ multiplex PCR, lists solely in-frame clones and lacks some. This table holds a few hundred thousand clones, around 86% found once. Sequencing was done on a sample of peripheral blood. All receptors come from a man aged 30-40 years who had recovered from COVID-19.

The CDR3 loop is CASSQRSWFENEQFF. CDR3 bases: TGTGCCAGCAGCCAAAGATCTTGGTTCGAGAATGAGCAGTTCTTC. The chain combines TRBV14 with TRBJ2-1; D call uncertain. The CDR3 spans 15 residues. From germline, CDR1 is SGHDN and CDR2 FVKESK. V was clipped by 2 bases and J by 7 bases, with 15 bases between them.

The chain joins TRBV25-1 to TRBJ1-2; TRBD1 matches at 8 bases. The V and J ends lost 7 bases and 4 bases, in that order; junction bases with no gene match: 8. This CDR3 is built from 14 residues. Per germline, CDR1 MGHDK and CDR2 SYGVNS. The CDR3 sequence is CASTAGGLGYGYTF. The CDR3 DNA sequence: TGTGCCAGCACAGCAGGGGGCTTGGGCTATGGCTACACCTTC.

The CDR3 loop is CASSFSTGYNEKLFF. The CDR3 bases are TGCGCCAGCAGCTTCAGTACAGGCTATAATGAAAAACTGTTTTTT. V usage is TRBV5-1 and J usage is TRBJ1-4, with D perhaps TRBD1 (5 bases). With 2 bases removed from V and 4 bases from J, the gap between germline ends came to 12 bases. CDR1 and CDR2 from the germline V gene are SGHRS and YFSETQ. The CDR3 is made up of 15 amino acids.

This chain joins TRBV19 and TRBJ2-7; 7 bases line up with TRBD2. CDR1 is LNHDA, CDR2 SQIVND, per germline (reference sequence). Unmatched junction bases numbered 11, after V lost 3 bases and J lost 3 bases. The CDR3 is 16 amino acids. Written as DNA, the CDR3 is TGTGCCAGTAGTATGGGGGGGGAGGGCCGCGACTACGAGCAGTACTTC. Translation: CASSMGGEGRDYEQYF.

V and J are TRBV6-4 and TRBJ2-6; D perhaps matches TRBD1 (5 bases). The germline CDR1 and CDR2 sequences are MRHNA and SNTAGT. V lost 6 bases, J lost 2 bases, and 5 bases lay in between. CDR3 size: 13 residues. CDR3 DNA sequence: TGTGCCAGCAGGGGGCCTGGGGCCAACGTCCTGACTTTC. Its protein product is CASRGPGANVLTF.

J is TRBJ2-7 and V is TRBV2, with D perhaps matching TRBD1 (5 bases). The CDR3 loop spans 14 amino acids. Germline assignment: CDR1 SNHLY and CDR2 FYNNEI. The V end was cut by 6 bases, the J end by 2 bases, with 14 bases between. The CDR3 spells CASSDLGVTYEQYF. CDR3 DNA: TGTGCCAGCAGCGATTTAGGGGTGACCTACGAGCAGTACTTC.

As DNA, the CDR3 is TGTGCCAGCAGTTACGACCAGCGGGGGGGCGATGAGCAGTTCTTC. Amino acids: CASSYDQRGGDEQFF. The J gene is TRBJ2-1, the V gene TRBV6-6; 10 bases are a match to TRBD2. The trim removed 2 bases at V and 8 bases at J, leaving 6 bases unmatched. This CDR3 spans 15 amino acids. Per the germline V gene, CDR1 is MNHNY and CDR2 is SVGAGI (reference sequence).

This clone appeared once. The V call is TRBV3-1 (or the pseudogene TRBV3-2), the J call TRBJ2-5; D may be TRBD1 (6 bases). V dropped 2 bases and J dropped 5 bases, with 12 bases sitting between them. The CDR3 loop spans 14 amino acids. Per germline, CDR1 LGHDT and CDR2 YNNKEL (reference sequence). CDR3 coding DNA: TGTGCCAGCAGCCAATCAGGGGCGGCGGAGACCCAGTACTTC. This sequence encodes CASSQSGAAETQYF.

This clone has only one observation. V is TRBV6-5 and J is TRBJ2-7, with 9 positions matching TRBD1. The germline gives CDR1 MNHEY, CDR2 SVGAGI. With V trimmed by 0 bases and J by 2 bases, 5 bases remained unmatched. CDR3 length equals 16 residues. The CDR3 loop reads CASSYSSGTGPYEQYF. CDR3 in DNA: TGTGCCAGCAGTTACTCGTCTGGGACAGGGCCCTACGAGCAGTACTTC.

V is TRBV13 and J is TRBJ1-4; 11 positions agree with TRBD1. This CDR3 spans 15 amino acids. The J segment lost 1 base and the V segment lost 10 bases, leaving 5 bases of the junction unmatched. Germline CDR1 is PRHDT and CDR2 is FYEKMQ (reference sequence). CDR3 sequence (DNA): TGTGCCACCAAGGACAGGGGGCAAACTAATGAAAAACTGTTTTTT. Protein sequence: CATKDRGQTNEKLFF.

V and J are TRBV19 and TRBJ2-2, with TRBD2 identical over 8 bases. Germline V gene lookup returns CDR1 LNHDA and CDR2 SQIVND (reference sequence). After removal of 11 bases from V and 0 bases from J, the junction contained 11 bases not matched to a gene. The CDR3 is 16 amino acids. The DNA for the CDR3 is TGTGCCGCCGACCGGGGGGGGACATCGAACACCGGGGAGCTGTTTTTT. Its protein is CAADRGGTSNTGELFF.

The chain has TRBV7-2 and TRBJ1-1; weak D call: TRBD1 (5 bases). The CDR3 sequence is 16 residues long. The germline CDR1 and CDR2 sequences are SGHTA and FQGNSA. Between the trimmed V and J ends, which lost 2 bases and 1 base, there was a span of 14 bases. CDR3 region: CASSLMGLGRNTEAFF. CDR3 nucleotides: TGTGCCAGCAGCTTAATGGGGCTAGGTCGGAACACTGAAGCTTTCTTT.

The rearrangement uses TRBV5-1 and TRBJ2-7, with a possible D match to TRBD2 (6 bases). This CDR3 has 16 amino acids. Germline V lookup: CDR1 SGHRS, CDR2 YFSETQ. Trimming removed 4 bases from V and 0 bases from J, with 17 bases in between. The CDR3 coding sequence is TGCGCCAGCAGCGGCCTGGCGGGACTCTACTCCTACGAGCAGTACTTC. Its translation is CASSGLAGLYSYEQYF.

The chain couples TRBV19 to TRBJ1-1, with 7 bases aligning to TRBD1. V lost 5 bases, J lost 2 bases, and 8 bases stayed unmatched. CDR3 length equals 15 residues. Germline lookup yields CDR1 LNHDA and CDR2 SQIVND (reference sequence). As DNA, the CDR3 is TGTGCCAGTAGTGTCCACAGGGGAGGTAACACTGAAGCTTTCTTT. It yields the protein CASSVHRGGNTEAFF.

The chain uses TRBV4-1 and TRBJ1-1; D is possibly TRBD1 (6 bases). Germline values: CDR1 MGHRA, CDR2 YSYEKL. This CDR3 has 12 amino acids. Trimming took 3 bases from V and 8 from J, leaving 10 bases between them. CDR3 nucleotides: TGCGCCAGCAGCCAGTATGGACAGGAAGCTTTCTTT. Amino acid sequence: CASSQYGQEAFF.

This chain joins TRBV9 and TRBJ1-1; D is possibly TRBD1 (5 bases). The germline CDR1 and CDR2 sequences are SGDLS and YYNGEE. The CDR3 is made up of 13 amino acids. The V gene lost 4 bases and the J gene lost 1 base, with 8 bases spanning the gap. As DNA, the CDR3 is TGTGCCAGCAGCAGCACAGGGAACACTGAAGCTTTCTTT. Translated: CASSSTGNTEAFF.

This clone was recorded once. This chain joins TRBV6-5 and TRBJ2-7; D is perhaps TRBD1 (5 bases). The CDR3 sequence is 15 residues long. Germline CDR1 reads MNHEY; CDR2 reads SVGAGI. V lost 2 bases to trimming and J lost 3 bases, with 14 bases between them. Here the CDR3 reads CASSYDVGVGYEQYF. The CDR3 bases are TGTGCCAGCAGTTACGATGTAGGGGTCGGCTACGAGCAGTACTTC.

This chain connects TRBV6-5 to TRBJ1-5, with 7 bases aligning to TRBD1. Germline-derived CDR1 and CDR2 are MNHEY and SVGAGI. This CDR3 is built from 12 residues. Trimming removed 6 bases from V and 6 bases from J; junction bases left unmatched: 2. This CDR3 is CASSTGVQPQHF. The CDR3 DNA reads as TGTGCCAGCAGCACAGGGGTTCAGCCCCAGCATTTT.

Note on this clone: This could be a read error, since a much larger clone is one nucleotide away. The rearrangement uses TRBV7-8 and TRBJ1-2, with D tentatively TRBD1 (6 bases). CDR1 is SGHVS, CDR2 FQNEAQ, per germline. The V gene lost 5 bases and the J gene lost 4 bases, with 8 bases spanning the gap. The CDR3 runs to 12 residues. CDR3 in amino acids: CASSLQGYGYTF. The CDR3 nucleotides are TGTGCCAGCAGCCTACAGGGCTATGGCTACACCTTC.

The chain combines TRBV30 with TRBJ1-4, with 8 positions matching TRBD1. Germline V gives CDR1 GTSNPN, CDR2 SVGIG (reference sequence). The length of the CDR3 is 19 residues. J lost 8 bases, V lost 0 bases, and 20 bases had no gene match. CDR3 loop: CAWSVRVAGGADGAEKLFF. DNA of the CDR3: TGTGCCTGGAGTGTACGGGTAGCAGGGGGCGCGGACGGAGCCGAAAAACTGTTTTTT.

V is TRBV18 and J is TRBJ1-5; TRBD1 matches 9 bases. This CDR3 has 13 residues. The trim removed 0 bases at V and 12 bases at J, leaving 3 bases unmatched. CDR1 KGHSH and CDR2 LQKENI come from the germline V gene. The CDR3 spells CASSPPDRGHQHF. In nucleotides, the CDR3 is TGTGCCAGCTCACCACCGGACAGGGGCCACCAGCATTTT.

This clone was seen only a few times. The genes are TRBV2 and TRBJ2-7; D may be TRBD1 (6 bases). The V end lost 6 bases, the J end lost 6 bases, and 15 bases lay between the germline ends. The CDR3 runs 13 residues. The germline CDR1 and CDR2 sequences are SNHLY and FYNNEI. The DNA of the CDR3 is TGTGCCAGCAGGGCGACAGGACGGGGCGAGCAGTACTTC. This gives the protein CASRATGRGEQYF.

V is TRBV30 and J is TRBJ2-7; a possible D gene is TRBD1 (5 bases). Looked up from germline, CDR1 is GTSNPN and CDR2 is SVGIG (reference sequence). The CDR3 sequence is 13 residues long. Trimming removed 2 bases from V and 4 bases from J, with 12 bases in between. CDR3 sequence (DNA): TGTGCCTGGAGTCTGCTGGGGCGTTACGAGCAGTACTTC. Its translation: CAWSLLGRYEQYF. Full variable domain (remainder filled in from reference TRBV30 and TRBJ2-7): SQTIHQWPATLVQPVGSPLSLECTVEGTSNPNLYWYRQAAGRGLQLLFYSVGIGQISSEVPQNLSASRPQDRQFILSSKKLLLSDSGFYLCAWSLLGRYEQYFGPGTRLTVT.

This chain uses TRBV28 with TRBJ1-2; 8 bases match TRBD1. Losses at the gene ends were 5 bases for V and 6 bases for J; bases not matched to a gene: 8. CDR1 is MDHEN and CDR2 is SYDVKM in the germline V gene. The CDR3 consists of 14 residues. Here the CDR3 DNA reads TGTGCCAGCAGTGGACAGGGTTTTAATCATGGCTACACCTTC. Translating it yields CASSGQGFNHGYTF.